This TCR beta chain came from a study of T cell repertoires in cytomegalovirus infection. Turning to the study itself: Shared public TCR beta signatures pointed to both CMV infection and a matching HLA type.

At least ten counts were recorded for this clonotype. What it binds is unknown. Overall study results and limits: Of the TCR beta families, the public ones yielded a cumulative frequency that identified carriers of CMV plus the relevant HLA. HLA-C-restricted CMV clonotypes gave the most frequent clonotype in two of eight donors.

Each CDR3 protein is one row after TCRdb ran MiXCR on the reads. In the table there are around 130,000 distinct CDR3 sequences, less than 9.5% of which are singletons. The source is a human donor in good health (CMV status not recorded). Some clones in this sample may be carry-over from other donors' samples. Sequences were obtained from PBMCs.

CDR3 sequence (DNA): TGCAGTGCTACTCCATATGTAGGGACAGGGACGAGTGGCTACACCTTC. Translated, it gives CSATPYVGTGTSGYTF. The V call is TRBV20-1, the J call TRBJ1-2; 9 nucleotides agree with TRBD1. This CDR3 spans 16 amino acids. The V segment lost 4 bases and the J segment 7 bases; nucleotides outside the gene matches: 16. Looked up from germline, CDR1 is DFQATT and CDR2 is SNEGSKA (reference sequence).